Following are 20 T cell receptor beta chains from one sample sequenced in a study of blood T cell repertoires in COVID-19. The repertoire was sequenced with immunoSEQ multiplex PCR; TCRdb's copy has only in-frame clones and lacks some. The sample has about 310,000 clones, under 90% seen once. Sequencing used peripheral blood. These receptors were taken from a woman aged 25 to 45 with COVID-19, enrolled during active disease.

The chain carries TRBV7-2 and TRBJ1-2; D may be TRBD1 (5 bases). Germline V gene data show CDR1 as SGHTA and CDR2 as FQGNSA. The CDR3 has 15 amino acids. Trimming removed 5 bases at V and 0 bases at J, with 13 bases between. CDR3 DNA sequence: TGTGCCAGCAGCGCAATGGGGGGAGCTAACTATGGCTACACCTTC. Protein product: CASSAMGGANYGYTF.

The rearrangement uses TRBV6-4 and TRBJ2-1, with a possible D match to TRBD2 (6 bases). The CDR3 runs to 16 residues. CDR1 and CDR2 from the germline V gene are MRHNA and SNTAGT. The ends were cut back, 0 bases at V and 5 bases at J, with 14 bases in the middle. Here the CDR3 reads CASSDSAGSGNNEQFF. CDR3 sequence (DNA): TGTGCCAGCAGTGACTCAGCGGGTAGCGGCAACAATGAGCAGTTCTTC.

The chain is built from TRBV19 and TRBJ2-1, with 7 bases that match TRBD2. In germline, CDR1 is LNHDA, CDR2 SQIVND (reference sequence). Trimming at V came to 0 bases and at J to 9 bases, leaving 11 bases not matched to a gene. There are 16 residues in the CDR3. The CDR3 spells CASSIDTETSNAEQFF. In nucleotides, the CDR3 is TGTGCCAGTAGTATAGATACAGAGACTAGCAATGCTGAGCAGTTCTTC.

The chain recombines TRBV11-2 with TRBJ2-7; a possible D gene is TRBD2 (6 bases). The V gene lost 8 bases and the J gene lost 6 bases, with 17 bases spanning the gap. CDR1 SGHAT and CDR2 FQNNGV come from the germline V gene. CDR3 length: 13 amino acids. DNA for the CDR3: TGTGCCAGCTCCCTCGGGAGCGAGGGCGAGCAGTACTTC. Its translation is CASSLGSEGEQYF.

This sequence joins TRBV19 and TRBJ1-1, with a possible D match to TRBD1 (5 bases). CDR1 and CDR2 from the germline V gene are LNHDA and SQIVND (reference sequence). The CDR3 extends over 14 amino acids. V lost 5 bases to trimming and J lost 2 bases, with 12 bases between them. The CDR3: CASSVGGINTEAFF. CDR3 nucleotide sequence: TGTGCCAGTAGTGTCGGGGGGATAAACACTGAAGCTTTCTTT.

The V and J genes are TRBV30 and TRBJ1-4, with D tentatively TRBD1 (6 bases). The germline CDR1 and CDR2 sequences are GTSNPN and SVGIG (reference sequence). The V end was cut by 8 bases, the J end by 2 bases, with 12 bases between. This CDR3 spans 13 amino acids. DNA for the CDR3: TGTGCCGGAAGCAGGGGTACTAATGAAAAACTGTTTTTT. Protein product: CAGSRGTNEKLFF. The full variable domain, rest sourced from reference TRBV30 and TRBJ1-4, is SQTIHQWPATLVQPVGSPLSLECTVEGTSNPNLYWYRQAAGRGLQLLFYSVGIGQISSEVPQNLSASRPQDRQFILSSKKLLLSDSGFYLCAGSRGTNEKLFFGSGTQLSVL.

This sequence joins TRBV19 and TRBJ1-2; D unclear. CDR3 length: 15 amino acids. Germline V gene data show CDR1 as LNHDA and CDR2 as SQIVND (reference sequence). V gave up 6 bases and J gave up 8 bases, with 22 bases separating them. DNA of the CDR3: TGTGCCAGTAGCCACCCCATTGAGGGTTGGAGGGGCTACACCTTC. Its protein is CASSHPIEGWRGYTF.

The gene calls are TRBV27 and TRBJ1-1, with a possible D match to TRBD1 (6 bases). V shed 5 bases and J shed 0 bases, with 16 bases lying between them. CDR1 and CDR2 (germline): MNHEY, SMNVEV (reference sequence). CDR3 length: 16 amino acids. CDR3 protein: CASSPRGVNMNTEAFF. In DNA form, the CDR3 reads TGTGCCAGCAGTCCCAGGGGAGTGAACATGAACACTGAAGCTTTCTTT.

The gene calls are TRBV7-8 and TRBJ2-1, with TRBD2 matching over 13 bases. Germline V gives CDR1 SGHVS, CDR2 FQNEAQ. This CDR3 region has 17 residues. V was clipped by 2 bases and J by 8 bases; unmatched bases: 9. The CDR3 DNA reads as TGTGCCAGCAGCTTATTGGCCGGACTAGCGGGAGACCATGAGCAGTTCTTC. Its translation is CASSLLAGLAGDHEQFF.

The chain couples TRBV10-1 to TRBJ1-2, with D maybe TRBD1 (6 bases). The CDR3 is 15 amino acids. Germline V gene lookup returns CDR1 WNHNN and CDR2 SYGVQD (reference sequence). V was pared by 3 bases and J by 3 bases, with 14 bases between. The CDR3 reads CASSDRNRVDYGYTF. The CDR3 bases are TGCGCCAGCAGTGATCGGAACAGGGTCGACTATGGCTACACCTTC.

This sequence joins TRBV30 and TRBJ1-4; weak D call: TRBD1 (5 bases). The CDR3 is 11 residues long. Germline lookup yields CDR1 GTSNPN and CDR2 SVGIG (reference sequence). V was shortened by 3 bases and J by 8 bases, with 7 bases between the two germline ends. Written as DNA, the CDR3 is TGTGCCTGGAGGTCAGGGGAAAAACTGTTTTTT. It is translated as CAWRSGEKLFF.

The chain is built from TRBV30 and TRBJ1-5; TRBD1 matches 8 bases. Unmatched junction bases numbered 6, after V lost 1 base and J lost 7 bases. The CDR3 totals 14 residues. From germline, CDR1 is GTSNPN and CDR2 SVGIG (reference sequence). The CDR3 is CAWSDGQGYQPQHF. The DNA of the CDR3 is TGTGCCTGGAGTGACGGACAGGGCTACCAGCCCCAGCATTTT.

The chain carries TRBV28 and TRBJ2-7, with D tentatively TRBD2 (6 bases). Trimming stripped 7 bases from V and 9 bases from J, with 13 bases between. Looked up from germline, CDR1 is MDHEN and CDR2 is SYDVKM. The CDR3 consists of 11 residues. CDR3 sequence: CASKEGPGQYF. The CDR3 DNA is TGTGCCAGCAAGGAGGGCCCCGGGCAGTACTTC.

The V gene is TRBV5-8, the J gene TRBJ2-1; D is undetermined. Per germline, CDR1 SGHTS and CDR2 YDEGEE. V was trimmed by 0 bases and J by 1 base, leaving 11 bases between them. The CDR3 runs 16 residues. DNA for the CDR3: TGTGCCAGCAGCTTGGTTCCTCCCCCTTCCTACAATGAGCAGTTCTTC. As protein: CASSLVPPPSYNEQFF.

Concerning this clone itself: The same CDR3 is also encoded by other DNA sequences in this sample. V gene TRBV19 combines with J gene TRBJ1-1; 7 nucleotides match TRBD1. V shed 5 bases and J 5 bases; nucleotides not matched to a gene: 5. The CDR3 totals 13 residues. Germline V gives CDR1 LNHDA, CDR2 SQIVND (reference sequence). The CDR3 DNA sequence: TGTGCCAGTAGTGCAGACAGGGATACTGAAGCTTTCTTT. Protein: CASSADRDTEAFF.

This rearrangement joins TRBV11-2 to TRBJ2-3; 10 bases match TRBD2. The CDR3 contains 15 residues. Trimming cost V 6 bases and J 3 bases; bases outside gene matches: 6. Germline V CDR1 and CDR2: SGHAT, FQNNGV. The CDR3 protein is CASSFSGRPTDTQYF. The CDR3, as DNA: TGTGCCAGCAGTTTTAGCGGGAGGCCAACAGATACGCAGTATTTT.

The DNA of the CDR3 is TGTGCCAGTAGTACGCGGGACAGGGGGGACTATGGCTACACCTTC. It yields the protein CASSTRDRGDYGYTF. The rearrangement joins TRBV19 to TRBJ1-2, with 11 bases matching TRBD1. After removal of 4 bases from V and 3 bases from J, the junction contained 4 bases not matched to a gene. Germline loops: CDR1 LNHDA, CDR2 SQIVND (reference sequence). CDR3 size: 15 residues.

The chain is built from TRBV5-6 and TRBJ2-7, with D possibly TRBD2 on 6 matching bases. Germline-derived CDR1 and CDR2 are SGHDT and YYEEEE. The germline V and J ends were trimmed by 4 bases and 3 bases, with 11 bases remaining between them. CDR3 length equals 13 residues. The CDR3 DNA reads TGTGCCAGCAGCGTCCGGGAGTTCTACGAGCAGTACTTC. Translation gives CASSVREFYEQYF.

The chain carries TRBV7-8 and TRBJ1-5, with D unclear. The CDR3 has 17 residues. Trimming took 5 bases from V and 1 from J, leaving 18 bases between them. CDR1 SGHVS and CDR2 FQNEAQ come from the germline V gene. In DNA form, the CDR3 reads TGTGCCAGCAGCGCCGATTCGGCGGGAAGGAGCAATCAGCCCCAGCATTTT. This gives the protein CASSADSAGRSNQPQHF.

The J gene is TRBJ2-2, the V gene TRBV30, with D perhaps matching TRBD2 (7 bases). The CDR3 runs to 16 residues. V was shortened by 5 bases and J by 3 bases, with 19 bases between the two germline ends. Germline lookup yields CDR1 GTSNPN and CDR2 SVGIG (reference sequence). The CDR3 sequence: CAWELRGGWDTGELFF. The CDR3 bases are TGTGCCTGGGAACTTAGGGGGGGTTGGGACACCGGGGAGCTGTTTTTT.